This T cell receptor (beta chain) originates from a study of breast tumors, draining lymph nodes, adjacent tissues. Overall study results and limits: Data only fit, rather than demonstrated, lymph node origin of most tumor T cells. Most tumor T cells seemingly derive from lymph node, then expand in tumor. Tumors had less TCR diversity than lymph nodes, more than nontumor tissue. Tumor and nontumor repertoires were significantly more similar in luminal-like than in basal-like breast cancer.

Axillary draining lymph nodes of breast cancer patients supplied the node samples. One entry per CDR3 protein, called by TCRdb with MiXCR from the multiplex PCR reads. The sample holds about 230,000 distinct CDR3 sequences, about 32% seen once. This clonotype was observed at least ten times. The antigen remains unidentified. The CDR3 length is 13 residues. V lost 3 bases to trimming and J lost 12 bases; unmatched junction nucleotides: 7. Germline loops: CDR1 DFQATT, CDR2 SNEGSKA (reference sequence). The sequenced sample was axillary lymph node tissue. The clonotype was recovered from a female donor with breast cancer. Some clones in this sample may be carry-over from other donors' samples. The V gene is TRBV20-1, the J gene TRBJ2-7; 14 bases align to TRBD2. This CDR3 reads CSARGTSGRLGYF. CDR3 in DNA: TGCAGTGCTAGGGGGACTAGCGGGAGATTGGGGTACTTC.